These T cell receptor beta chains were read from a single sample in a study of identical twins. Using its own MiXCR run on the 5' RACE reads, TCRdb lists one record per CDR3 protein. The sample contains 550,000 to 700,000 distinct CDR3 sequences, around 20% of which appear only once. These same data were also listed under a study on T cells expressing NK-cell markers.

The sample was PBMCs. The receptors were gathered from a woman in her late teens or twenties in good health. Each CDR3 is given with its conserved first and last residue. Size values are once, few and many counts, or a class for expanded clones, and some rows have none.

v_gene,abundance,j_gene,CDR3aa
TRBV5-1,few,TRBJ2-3,CASSSDRPRTDTQYF
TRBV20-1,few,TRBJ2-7,CSARDWDYEQYF
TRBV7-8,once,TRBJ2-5,CASSLRQGPPETQYF
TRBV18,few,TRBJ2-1,CASTLAGYSYNEQFF
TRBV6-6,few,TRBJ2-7,CGAGGRPYEQYF
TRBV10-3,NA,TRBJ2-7,CAISGLAGDISYEQYF
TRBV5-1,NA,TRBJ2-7,CASSLFAPGASYEQYF
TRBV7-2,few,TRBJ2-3,CASSLAGGPSTDTQYF
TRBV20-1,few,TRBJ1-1,CSARIGQGRTEAFF
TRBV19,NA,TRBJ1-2,CASSPSQGYGYTF
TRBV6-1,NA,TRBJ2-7,CASSPSRPATEQYF
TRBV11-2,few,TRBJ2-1,CASSLGLLDRVGRNEQFF
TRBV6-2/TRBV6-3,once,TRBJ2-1,CASSYSLSREFHGQFF
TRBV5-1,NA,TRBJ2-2,CASRTPREGELFF
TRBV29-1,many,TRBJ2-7,CSARTVVGEQYF
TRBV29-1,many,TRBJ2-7,CSVRGDRGYEQYF
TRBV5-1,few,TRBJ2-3,CASSLDRGTTDTQYF
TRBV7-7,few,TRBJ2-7,CASSSRFHEQYF
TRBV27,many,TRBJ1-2,CASSLKNTF
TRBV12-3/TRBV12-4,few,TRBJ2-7,CASSPGTGFTEQYF
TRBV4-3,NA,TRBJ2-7,CASSQGTDSSYEQYF
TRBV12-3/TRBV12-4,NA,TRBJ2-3,CASSAAWGGASDTQYF
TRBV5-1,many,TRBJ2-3,CASSLGEKDTQYF
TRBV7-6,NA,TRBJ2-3,CASSLPKLAPDESSTDTQYF
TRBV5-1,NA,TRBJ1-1,CASSLEGAGTEAFF
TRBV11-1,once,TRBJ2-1,CASSLVTSPLSKQFF
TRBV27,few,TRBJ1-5,CARWGNISNQPQHF
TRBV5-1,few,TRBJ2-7,CASSFSGTPPYEQYF
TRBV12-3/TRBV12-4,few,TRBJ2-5,CASSTLGLLETQYF
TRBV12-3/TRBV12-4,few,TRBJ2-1,CASSRVTSGAYNEQFF
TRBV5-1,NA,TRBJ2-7,CASSTEGRYEQYF
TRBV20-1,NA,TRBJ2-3,CSARGVVPSTDTQYF
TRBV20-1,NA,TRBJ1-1,CSVRAHLNTEAFF
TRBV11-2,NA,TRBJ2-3,CASSALKGGRYTRYF
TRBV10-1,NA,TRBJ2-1,CASSGTGATYNEQFF
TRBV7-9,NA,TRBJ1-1,CASSSSLRHTEAFF
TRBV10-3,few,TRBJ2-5,CAISEGMRETQYF
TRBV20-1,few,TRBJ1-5,CSARDRGYSNQPQHF
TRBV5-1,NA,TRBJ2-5,CASRPGVQETQYF
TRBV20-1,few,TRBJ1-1,CSAVLNTEAFF
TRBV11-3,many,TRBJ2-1,CASSSYRALSSYNEQFF
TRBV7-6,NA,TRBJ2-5,CASSFRGAGAETQYF
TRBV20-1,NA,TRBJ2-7,CSARDRKYSAYEQYF
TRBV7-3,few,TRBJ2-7,CASSLLGIRTGYEQYF
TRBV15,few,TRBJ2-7,CATSAAGTYEQYF
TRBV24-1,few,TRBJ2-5,CATSDPGTDQETQYF
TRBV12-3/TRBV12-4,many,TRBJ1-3,CASSPRTGSGNTIYF
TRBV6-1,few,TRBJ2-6,CASNPRGSSGANVLTF
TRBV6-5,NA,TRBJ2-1,CASSFRSGEQFF
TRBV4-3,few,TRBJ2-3,CASSPGLREGTDTQYF
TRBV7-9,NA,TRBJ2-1,CASDWGRSSYNEQFF
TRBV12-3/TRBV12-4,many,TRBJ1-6,CASSFQGGSPLHF
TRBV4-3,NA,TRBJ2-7,CASSQVGSQGAYEQYF
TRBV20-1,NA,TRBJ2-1,CSARGLAGGPHEQFF
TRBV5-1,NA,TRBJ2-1,CASSGTTNNEQFF
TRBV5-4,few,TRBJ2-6,CASSLYIGLRRTGANVLTF
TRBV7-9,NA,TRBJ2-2,CASSYLTSTYRELFF
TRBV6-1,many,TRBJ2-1,CASRVAGAGRDEQFF
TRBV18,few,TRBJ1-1,CASSPQNPTILNTEAFF
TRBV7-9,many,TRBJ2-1,CASSLGTIGQFF